The clone carrying this T cell receptor beta chain appeared once. Generated by immunoSEQ multiplex PCR, the TCRdb table keeps only in-frame clones and is missing some. The table has hundreds of thousands of clones, 89% seen once. This sample stems from a study of blood T cell repertoires in COVID-19. Germline trimming cut 4 bases from V and 3 bases from J; bases unmatched to any gene: 10. There are 17 residues in the CDR3. Germline V gene lookup returns CDR1 LGHDT and CDR2 YNNKEL (reference sequence). The Seattle patients joined while their infection was active and were tracked longitudinally afterward.

The chain uses TRBV3-1 (or the pseudogene TRBV3-2) and TRBJ1-5, with 9 bases identical to TRBD1. This TCR came from a woman under 40 with COVID-19, enrolled during active disease. Sequencing used peripheral blood. CDR3 DNA: TGTGCCAGCAGCCTCTCTACGGGACAGGGCTACAATCAGCCCCAGCATTTT. Translated, it gives CASSLSTGQGYNQPQHF.